Below are 23 T cell receptor beta chains sequenced from a single sample in a study of CD8+ T cells in alopecia areata (dated by TCRdb to 2017 to 2018). Preparation of the library involved the immunoSEQ multiplex PCR assay. For TCR sequencing, RNA was extracted from every sample and reverse transcribed into cDNA to serve as template. TCRdb's version of the immuneACCESS table is confined to in-frame rearrangements and falls short of the full clone set. An unresolved V gene accounts for under half of the shortfall where checked; the remainder is of unknown origin. Here the sample has 200,000 to 250,000 clones; around two thirds occur a single time. The ten largest clones add up to 1.2% of the sample. Interpreted using the paper, the time point label stands for: baseline before oral tofacitinib. Sequenced material: CD4+ T cells sorted from blood, taken at week 0. All receptors derive from a human donor with alopecia areata.

This clone was recorded a few times. The gene calls are TRBV29-1 and TRBJ2-7, with D perhaps given as TRBD1 or TRBD2 (5 bases each). CDR1 SQVTM and CDR2 ANQGSEA come from the germline V gene. Trimming removed 5 bases from V and 6 bases from J, with 17 bases in between. The CDR3 is made up of 13 amino acids. CDR3 in amino acids: CSVFGTADGEQYF. In DNA form, the CDR3 reads TGCAGCGTTTTCGGGACGGCAGACGGCGAGCAGTACTTC.

CDR3 residues: CASSMVGVRSPLHF. DNA of the CDR3: TGTGCCAGTAGTATGGTCGGGGTACGATCACCCCTCCACTTT. The V and J genes are TRBV19 and TRBJ1-6, with D unresolved. Germline V gives CDR1 LNHDA, CDR2 SQIVND (reference sequence). Trimming cost V 3 bases and J 10 bases, with 13 bases left between them. The CDR3 is made up of 14 amino acids.

The gene calls are TRBV6-6 and TRBJ1-5; D call uncertain. The V gene's germline CDR1 is MNHNY and CDR2 SVGAGI (reference sequence). This CDR3 spans 16 amino acids. V lost 6 bases and J 5 bases, leaving 20 bases between the germline ends. The CDR3 DNA reads TGTGCCAGCAGGGGTACTTTGAAGCAGTCAGATCAGCCCCAGCATTTT. It encodes CASRGTLKQSDQPQHF.

The genes are TRBV5-4 and TRBJ1-2, with D possibly being TRBD1 (6 bases). V lost 3 bases to trimming and J lost 8 bases, with 11 bases between them. The CDR3 totals 12 residues. CDR1 is SGHNT, CDR2 YYREEE, per germline (reference sequence). CDR3 sequence: CASSSGTLGYTF. In DNA, the CDR3 is TGTGCCAGCAGCTCCGGGACACTCGGCTACACCTTC.

This clone was observed at least ten times. The chain employs TRBV4-3 and TRBJ1-5, with no clear D. In germline, CDR1 is LGHNA, CDR2 YSLEER. The V end was cut by 0 bases, the J end by 3 bases, with 15 bases between. The CDR3 is made up of 17 amino acids. CDR3 nucleotide sequence: TGCGCCAGCAGCCAAGATCATCGGGCAGCTAACAATCAGCCCCAGCATTTT. Protein product: CASSQDHRAANNQPQHF.

The J gene is TRBJ2-1, the V gene TRBV19, with 7 bases aligning to TRBD1. V lost 5 bases and J lost 5; bases outside the gene matches: 9. Germline V gene sequence: CDR1 LNHDA, CDR2 SQIVND (reference sequence). This CDR3 region has 15 residues. The CDR3 protein is CASSLRTGANNEQFF. CDR3 in DNA: TGTGCCAGTAGTCTACGGACAGGAGCCAACAATGAGCAGTTCTTC.

This clone came up a few times. This rearrangement joins TRBV5-4 to TRBJ2-5, with 13 bases lining up with TRBD2. The CDR3 is 15 amino acids. The germline CDR1 and CDR2 sequences are SGHNT and YYREEE (reference sequence). The ends lost 4 bases at V and 3 bases at J; junction bases unmatched: 3. The CDR3 coding sequence is TGTGCCAGCAGCGCTGGGACTAGCGGGGAAGAGACCCAGTACTTC. The encoded protein is CASSAGTSGEETQYF.

The CDR3 DNA reads as TGCGCCAGCAGCTCAGATGGCACTGAAGCTTTCTTT. It codes for CASSSDGTEAFF. The rearrangement uses TRBV4-3 and TRBJ1-1; the D is unclear. This CDR3 is 12 amino acids long. Germline V gene sequence: CDR1 LGHNA, CDR2 YSLEER. V dropped 5 bases and J dropped 4 bases, with 8 bases sitting between them.

J is TRBJ1-1 and V is TRBV9; no clear D. Germline assignment: CDR1 SGDLS and CDR2 YYNGEE. The CDR3 covers 15 residues. Trimming cost V 0 bases and J 3 bases, with 12 bases left between them. The CDR3 region has the DNA TGTGCCAGCAGCGTAGGAGTTGCGGGAGACACTGAAGCTTTCTTT. Its protein product is CASSVGVAGDTEAFF.

There are a few counts of this clone. The rearrangement links TRBV29-1 to TRBJ1-1; D not certain. The CDR3 totals 13 residues. Trimming removed 5 bases at V and 1 base at J, with 11 bases between. CDR1 and CDR2 (germline): SQVTM, ANQGSEA. In DNA, the CDR3 is TGCAGCGTTTCGCCGGGCAGGAACACTGAAGCTTTCTTT. Residues: CSVSPGRNTEAFF.

CDR3 nucleotides: TGTGCCTGGAGCCTCCGACTAGCACAAGAGCAGTACTTC. Encoded protein: CAWSLRLAQEQYF. The chain combines TRBV30 with TRBJ2-7; TRBD2 aligns across 7 bases. V gave up 3 bases and J gave up 7 bases; unmatched junction bases: 9. Germline V gene sequence: CDR1 GTSNPN, CDR2 SVGIG (reference sequence). The CDR3 runs 13 residues.

The chain combines TRBV7-9 with TRBJ2-7; D is ambiguous. With 0 bases removed from V and 1 base from J, the gap between germline ends came to 10 bases. The germline V gene encodes CDR1 SEHNR and CDR2 FQNEAQ (reference sequence). The CDR3 is 15 residues long. CDR3 loop: CASSLAPLNSYEQYF. CDR3 DNA sequence: TGTGCCAGCAGCTTAGCGCCTCTAAATTCCTACGAGCAGTACTTC.

The gene calls are TRBV6-5 and TRBJ1-2, with D maybe TRBD1 (5 bases). The CDR3 is made up of 14 amino acids. Germline CDR1 is MNHEY and CDR2 is SVGAGI. The germline V and J ends were trimmed by 6 bases and 6 bases, with 17 bases remaining between them. The CDR3 bases are TGTGCCAGCAGCCCGCCCGGGGGAATGGATGGCTACACCTTC. Amino acid sequence: CASSPPGGMDGYTF.

The chain is built from TRBV7-9 and TRBJ2-5, with TRBD1 as a possible D gene (5 bases). Germline V gene sequence: CDR1 SEHNR, CDR2 FQNEAQ (reference sequence). The CDR3 is 15 residues long. V gave up 5 bases and J gave up 1 base, with 14 bases separating them. DNA for the CDR3: TGTGCCAGCAGCCCCAGGACAAAAGTCCAAGAGACCCAGTACTTC. Translation gives CASSPRTKVQETQYF.

This clone occurred once. CDR3 sequence: CASSQVERNSPLHF. The CDR3 nucleotides are TGCGCCAGCAGCCAAGTCGAAAGGAATTCACCCCTCCACTTT. The rearrangement links TRBV4-3 to TRBJ1-6; D unclear. The ends were cut back, 1 base at V and 7 bases at J, with 8 bases in the middle. This CDR3 comprises 14 residues. Germline CDR1 is LGHNA and CDR2 is YSLEER.

The chain combines TRBV5-1 with TRBJ2-1; the D gene is possibly TRBD2 (5 bases). Trimming took off 4 bases at V and 8 bases at J, with 10 bases between the two ends. Germline V gene lookup returns CDR1 SGHRS and CDR2 YFSETQ. This CDR3 has 12 residues. The CDR3, as DNA: TGCGCCAGCAGCCTGAGGGTCTATGAGCAGTTCTTC. Its protein is CASSLRVYEQFF.

This chain joins TRBV7-3 and TRBJ1-6; D unresolved. Trimming removed 1 base at V and 0 bases at J, with 7 bases between. The CDR3 runs 16 residues. The germline gives CDR1 SGHTA, CDR2 FQGTGA. The CDR3 loop reads CASSLKGSSYNSPLHF. The CDR3 DNA is TGTGCCAGCAGCTTAAAAGGGAGCTCCTATAATTCACCCCTCCACTTT.

The J gene is TRBJ2-5, the V gene TRBV6-1; TRBD2 matches at 10 bases. After removal of 6 bases from V and 1 base from J, the junction contained 5 bases not matched to a gene. CDR1 is MNHNS and CDR2 is SASEGT in the germline V gene. The CDR3 extends over 15 amino acids. CDR3 sequence reads: CASSPTSGAQETQYF. The CDR3 bases are TGTGCCAGCAGCCCTACTAGCGGGGCCCAAGAGACCCAGTACTTC.

V gene TRBV18 combines with J gene TRBJ2-7; tentatively, D is TRBD1 (6 bases). The CDR3 totals 15 residues. The germline V gene encodes CDR1 KGHSH and CDR2 LQKENI. V was trimmed by 1 base and J by 0 bases, leaving 10 bases between them. The CDR3 DNA reads TGTGCCAGCTCACCACAAGGACAGAGCTCCTACGAGCAGTACTTC. Translation gives CASSPQGQSSYEQYF.

The V call is TRBV29-1, the J call TRBJ2-3, with 7 bases that match TRBD2. Trimming cost V 7 bases and J 1 base; bases outside gene matches: 11. The CDR3 has 15 amino acids. Germline values: CDR1 SQVTM, CDR2 ANQGSEA. The CDR3, as DNA: TGCAGCGCCTACCCAGCGGGGATCCGCACAGATACGCAGTATTTT. It translates to CSAYPAGIRTDTQYF.

The sample holds a few counts of this clone. V usage is TRBV29-1 and J usage is TRBJ2-3; D unresolved. The V gene lost 8 bases and the J gene lost 4 bases, with 13 bases spanning the gap. The germline V gene encodes CDR1 SQVTM and CDR2 ANQGSEA. The CDR3 loop spans 12 amino acids. The CDR3: CSYGPVADTQYF. As DNA, the CDR3 is TGCAGCTACGGTCCCGTGGCAGATACGCAGTATTTT.

The chain combines TRBV25-1 with TRBJ2-7; D is perhaps TRBD1 or TRBD2 (6 bases each). Between the trimmed V and J ends, which lost 5 bases and 4 bases, there was a span of 18 bases. The length of the CDR3 is 15 residues. Germline V gene sequence: CDR1 MGHDK, CDR2 SYGVNS. CDR3 DNA sequence: TGTGCCAGCAGTCCCGAAGGGGGACTTGGGTACGAGCAGTACTTC. Translated, it gives CASSPEGGLGYEQYF.

CDR3 sequence reads: CASRQGPYEQYF. The CDR3, as DNA: TGTGCCAGCAGACAGGGACCCTACGAGCAGTACTTC. The chain couples TRBV5-6 to TRBJ2-7; D is possibly TRBD1 (6 bases). Trimming cost V 5 bases and J 2 bases, with 8 bases left between them. The germline gives CDR1 SGHDT, CDR2 YYEEEE. The CDR3 sequence is 12 residues long.